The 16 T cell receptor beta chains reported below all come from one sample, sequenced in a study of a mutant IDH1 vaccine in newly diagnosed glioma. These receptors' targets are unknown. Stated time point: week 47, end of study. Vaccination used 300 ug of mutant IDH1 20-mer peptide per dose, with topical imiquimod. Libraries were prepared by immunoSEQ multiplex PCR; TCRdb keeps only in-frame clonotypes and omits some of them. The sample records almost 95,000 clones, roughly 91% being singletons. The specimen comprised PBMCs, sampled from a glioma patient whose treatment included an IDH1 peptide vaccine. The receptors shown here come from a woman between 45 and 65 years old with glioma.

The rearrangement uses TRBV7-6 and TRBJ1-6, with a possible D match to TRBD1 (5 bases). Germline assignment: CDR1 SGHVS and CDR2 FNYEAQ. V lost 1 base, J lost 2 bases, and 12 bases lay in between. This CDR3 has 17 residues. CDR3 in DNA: TGTGCCAGCAGCTTAGAGGCACAGGTAGCCTATAATTCACCCCTCCACTTT. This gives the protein CASSLEAQVAYNSPLHF.

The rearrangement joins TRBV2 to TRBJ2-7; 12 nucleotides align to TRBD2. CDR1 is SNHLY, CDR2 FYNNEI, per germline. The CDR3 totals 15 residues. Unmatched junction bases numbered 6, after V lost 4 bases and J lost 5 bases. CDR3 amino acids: CASSVTSGRRDEQYF. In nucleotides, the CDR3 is TGTGCCAGCAGTGTGACTAGCGGGAGAAGGGACGAGCAGTACTTC.

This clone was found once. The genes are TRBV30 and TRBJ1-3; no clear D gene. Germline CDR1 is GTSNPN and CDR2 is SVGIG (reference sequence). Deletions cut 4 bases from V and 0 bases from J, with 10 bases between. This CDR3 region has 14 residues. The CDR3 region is CAWNSGSSGNTIYF. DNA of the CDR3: TGTGCCTGGAACTCCGGAAGCTCTGGAAACACCATATATTTT.

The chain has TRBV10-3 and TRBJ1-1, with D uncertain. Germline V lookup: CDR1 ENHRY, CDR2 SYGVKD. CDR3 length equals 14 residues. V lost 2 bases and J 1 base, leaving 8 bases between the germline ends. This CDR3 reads CAISEGWGNTEAFF. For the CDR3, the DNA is TGTGCCATCAGTGAGGGATGGGGGAACACTGAAGCTTTCTTT.

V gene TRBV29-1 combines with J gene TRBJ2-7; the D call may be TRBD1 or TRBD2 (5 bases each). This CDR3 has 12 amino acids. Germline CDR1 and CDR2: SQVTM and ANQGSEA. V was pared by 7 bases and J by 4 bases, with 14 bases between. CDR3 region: CSARDGAYEQYF. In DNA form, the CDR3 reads TGCAGCGCCCGGGACGGCGCGTACGAGCAGTACTTC.

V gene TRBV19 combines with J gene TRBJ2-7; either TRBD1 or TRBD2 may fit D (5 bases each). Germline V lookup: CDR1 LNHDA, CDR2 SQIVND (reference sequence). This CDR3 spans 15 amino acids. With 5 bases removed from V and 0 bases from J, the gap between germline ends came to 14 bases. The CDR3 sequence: CASSYRDRSSYEQYF. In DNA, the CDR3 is TGTGCCAGTAGTTACCGGGACCGGAGCTCCTACGAGCAGTACTTC.

CDR3 protein: CASSSSPRETQYF. The CDR3 nucleotides are TGTGCCAGCAGCTCCTCGCCTCGAGAGACCCAGTACTTC. The rearrangement joins TRBV7-3 to TRBJ2-5; D unclear. Looked up from germline, CDR1 is SGHTA and CDR2 is FQGTGA. Trimming left V 4 bases short and J 4 bases short, with 10 bases between. The CDR3 spans 13 residues.

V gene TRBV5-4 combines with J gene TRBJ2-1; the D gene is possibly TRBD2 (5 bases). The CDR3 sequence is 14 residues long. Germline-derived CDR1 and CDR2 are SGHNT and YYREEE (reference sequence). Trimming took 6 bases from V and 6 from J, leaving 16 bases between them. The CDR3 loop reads CASTSRQLVNEQFF. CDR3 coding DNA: TGTGCCAGCACCTCCCGTCAACTAGTCAATGAGCAGTTCTTC.

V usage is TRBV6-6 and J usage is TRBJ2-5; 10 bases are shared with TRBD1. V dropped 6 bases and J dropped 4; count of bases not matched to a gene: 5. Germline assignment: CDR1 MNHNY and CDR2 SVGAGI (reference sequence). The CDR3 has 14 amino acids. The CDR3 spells CASSRGTGVETQYF. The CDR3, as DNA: TGTGCCAGCAGCCGGGGGACAGGGGTAGAGACCCAGTACTTC.

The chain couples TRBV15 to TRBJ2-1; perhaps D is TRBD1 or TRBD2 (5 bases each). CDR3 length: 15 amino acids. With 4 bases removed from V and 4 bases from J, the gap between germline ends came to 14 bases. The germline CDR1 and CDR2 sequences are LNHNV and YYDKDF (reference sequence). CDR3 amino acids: CATSTRTGAYNEQFF. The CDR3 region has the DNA TGTGCCACCAGCACTCGGACTGGGGCGTACAATGAGCAGTTCTTC.

DNA of the CDR3: TGTGCCGGAGGGAGCTCCTACAATGAGCAGTTCTTC. Protein product: CAGGSSYNEQFF. The chain employs TRBV28 and TRBJ2-1; the D gene is possibly TRBD2 (6 bases). In germline, CDR1 is MDHEN, CDR2 SYDVKM. The CDR3 extends over 12 amino acids. V lost 11 bases, J lost 0 bases, and 8 bases lay in between.

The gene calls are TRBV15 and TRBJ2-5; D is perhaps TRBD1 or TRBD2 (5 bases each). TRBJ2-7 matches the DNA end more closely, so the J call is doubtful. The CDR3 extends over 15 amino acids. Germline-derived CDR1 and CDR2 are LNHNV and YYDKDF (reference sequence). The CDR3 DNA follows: TGTGCCACCAGCAGAGACCGGGACCCGTTCTACGAGCAGTACTTC. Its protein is CATSRDRDPFYEQYF.

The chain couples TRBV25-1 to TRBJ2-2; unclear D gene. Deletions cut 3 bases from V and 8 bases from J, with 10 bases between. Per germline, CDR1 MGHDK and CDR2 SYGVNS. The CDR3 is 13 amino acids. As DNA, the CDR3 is TGTGCCAGCAGTGACGGTGCGAGGGGGGAGCTGTTTTTT. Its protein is CASSDGARGELFF. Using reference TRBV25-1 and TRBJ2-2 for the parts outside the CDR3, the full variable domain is EADIYQTPRYLVIGTGKKITLECSQTMGHDKMYWYQQDPGMELHLIHYSYGVNSTEKGDLSSESTVSRIRTEHFPLTLESARPSHTSQYLCASSDGARGELFFGEGSRLTVL.

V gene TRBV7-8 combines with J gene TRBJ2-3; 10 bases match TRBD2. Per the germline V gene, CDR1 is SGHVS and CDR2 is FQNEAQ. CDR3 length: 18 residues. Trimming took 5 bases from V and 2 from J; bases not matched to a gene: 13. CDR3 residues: CASSPYRILAGLTDTQYF. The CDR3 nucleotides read TGTGCCAGCAGCCCCTATCGAATACTAGCGGGGCTCACAGATACGCAGTATTTT.

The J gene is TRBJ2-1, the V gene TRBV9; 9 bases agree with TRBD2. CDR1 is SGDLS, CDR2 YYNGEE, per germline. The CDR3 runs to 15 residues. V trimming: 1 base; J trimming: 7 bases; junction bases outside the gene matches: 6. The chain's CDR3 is CASSVMASGTNEQFF. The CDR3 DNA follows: TGTGCCAGCAGCGTAATGGCTAGCGGGACTAATGAGCAGTTCTTC.

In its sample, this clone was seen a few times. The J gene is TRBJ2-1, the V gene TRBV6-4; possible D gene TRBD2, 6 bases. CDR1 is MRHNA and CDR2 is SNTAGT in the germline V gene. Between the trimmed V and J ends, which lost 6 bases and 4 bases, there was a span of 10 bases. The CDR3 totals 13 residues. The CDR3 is CASSQTSYNEQFF. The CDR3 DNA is TGTGCCAGCAGCCAGACTAGTTACAATGAGCAGTTCTTC.